A selection of T cell receptor beta chains follows, all from one sample in a study of T cell repertoires in cytomegalovirus infection. TCRdb re-called the reads with MiXCR, one entry per CDR3 protein. Here the sample spans more than 150,000 distinct CDR3 sequences, 28% being singletons. The sample consisted of PBMCs. The receptor set was obtained from a human donor in good health (CMV status not recorded). Some clones in this sample may be carry-over from other donors' samples. CDR3s include the opening cysteine and the closing phenylalanine or tryptophan. The D gene is left open where the match is weak. The listing skips clone size in some rows; elsewhere it reads once, few, many or a size class.

TRBV12-3/TRBV12-4	TRBJ2-7	few	NA	TGTGCCAGCACCAGTGATGGTGCCGTCGAGCAGTACTTC	CASTSDGAVEQYF
TRBV20-1	TRBJ2-7	many	NA	TGCAGTGCCCAATCCCCGAGCTCCTACGAGCAGTACTTC	CSAQSPSSYEQYF
TRBV12-3/TRBV12-4	TRBJ1-1	few	TRBD1	TGTGCCAGCACCCCAACAGGGGCGAACACTGAAGCTTTCTTT	CASTPTGANTEAFF
TRBV12-3/TRBV12-4	TRBJ2-3	NA	TRBD1	TGTGCCAGCAGGCCACCGACAGGGGGCGCAGATACGCAGTATTTT	CASRPPTGGADTQYF
TRBV5-5	TRBJ1-4	few	NA	TGTGCCAGCAGCTCCGCGGCACAGGGCGGCTATGAAAAACTGTTTTTT	CASSSAAQGGYEKLFF
TRBV14	TRBJ1-1	few	NA	TGTGCCAGCAGCCAACACCTGAACACTGAAGCTTTCTTT	CASSQHLNTEAFF
TRBV12-3/TRBV12-4	TRBJ1-3	few	NA	TGTGCCAGCATTAAGGGCCTTACCTCTGGAAACACCATATATTTT	CASIKGLTSGNTIYF
TRBV7-3	TRBJ1-1	NA	TRBD1	TGTGCCAGCAGCCGAGGACAGGGGGGTGATACTTTCTTT	CASSRGQGGDTFF
TRBV10-3	TRBJ2-3	few	NA	TGTGCCATCAGTGATTCAGGGATAGCGAGGACAGATACGCAGTATTTT	CAISDSGIARTDTQYF
TRBV27	TRBJ1-2	NA	NA	TGTGCCAGCAGTTTATCAGGGGGGGCGGCAGCTAACTATGGCTACACCTTC	CASSLSGGAAANYGYTF
TRBV6-1	TRBJ2-2	NA	TRBD1	TGTGCCAGCAGTACCCCGGGGGGGACAGGGGTTTTCACCGGGGAGCTGTTTTTT	CASSTPGGTGVFTGELFF
TRBV6-8	TRBJ2-3	NA	NA	TGTGCCAGCAGTGGGACTGCAGATACGCAGTATTTT	CASSGTADTQYF
TRBV5-1	TRBJ2-3	NA	TRBD2	TGCGCCAGCACCCGACTAGCGGGGGGGGGCACAGATACGCAGTATTTT	CASTRLAGGGTDTQYF
TRBV7-2	TRBJ1-3	few	NA	TGTGCCAGCAGCTCCGGGTTGGGGGCGAAAGGAAACACCATATATTTT	CASSSGLGAKGNTIYF
TRBV15	TRBJ1-4	few	NA	TGTGCCACCAGCAGAGCAGGTGGAGTGGAAAAACTGTTTTTT	CATSRAGGVEKLFF
TRBV19	TRBJ1-5	NA	NA	TGTGCCAGTAGTCAAAGAAGAACCCGGGACGGCGAGAAGAGCAATCAGCCCCAGCATTTT	CASSQRRTRDGEKSNQPQHF
TRBV12-3/TRBV12-4	TRBJ1-2	NA	NA	TGTGCCAGCAGTTTACGGACACCCGGGGGAATTCGCGGCTACACCTTC	CASSLRTPGGIRGYTF
TRBV7-2	TRBJ2-2	many	NA	TGTGCCAGCAGCTTATCACCATCAACGAGGACCGGGGAGCTGTTTTTT	CASSLSPSTRTGELFF
TRBV5-4	TRBJ1-2	few	TRBD1	TGTGCCAGCAGCTTGGTGGACAGGGGGGATGGCTACACCTTC	CASSLVDRGDGYTF
TRBV7-9	TRBJ2-7	NA	TRBD1	TGTGCCAGCAGCTTAGCGGGGGGGGACAGGGGCGACGAGCAGTACTTC	CASSLAGGDRGDEQYF
TRBV7-2	TRBJ1-6	NA	NA	TGTGCCAGCAGCTTAGTTACAGGCGGGGGTTCACCCCTCCACTTT	CASSLVTGGGSPLHF
TRBV12-3/TRBV12-4	TRBJ1-2	few	NA	TGTGCCAGCAGTCCGACAGGACGACCCTATGGCTACACCTTC	CASSPTGRPYGYTF
TRBV7-2	TRBJ2-3	few	NA	TGTGCCAGCAGCCAAGTAGAGGGTGGTACGCAGTATTTT	CASSQVEGGTQYF
TRBV30	TRBJ1-4	few	TRBD1	TGTGCCTGGAGTGTCCCGACAGGGGGCCATGAAAAACTGTTTTTT	CAWSVPTGGHEKLFF
TRBV3-1	TRBJ1-3	few	TRBD1	TGTGCCAGCAGCCAAACTCGCTTGGGACAGAACTCTGGAAACACCATATATTTT	CASSQTRLGQNSGNTIYF
TRBV19	TRBJ2-7	few	TRBD1	TGTGCCAGTAGTACTACCCGGGACAGCTTATTCTTC	CASSTTRDSLFF
TRBV7-2	TRBJ1-4	many	TRBD1	TGTGCCAGCAGCCGGGACAGGGATGGTGAAAAACTGTTTTTT	CASSRDRDGEKLFF
TRBV9	TRBJ2-3	few	NA	TGTGCCAGCAGCCCCCGGGGTGATCGACCGCAGTATTTT	CASSPRGDRPQYF
TRBV6-2/TRBV6-3	TRBJ2-1	NA	NA	TGTGCCAGCAGTTACCGGGCGGGGTTGGTGGCCTACAATGAGCAGTTCTTC	CASSYRAGLVAYNEQFF
TRBV11-3	TRBJ2-1	NA	TRBD1	TGTGCCAGCAGCTCTCCCAGTGGGGACAGGGGTAACAATGAGCAGTTCTTC	CASSSPSGDRGNNEQFF
TRBV5-1	TRBJ2-5	few	TRBD2	TGCGCCAGCAGCTTGGGTAGCGGGGGCTCCCAAGAGACCCAGTACTTC	CASSLGSGGSQETQYF
TRBV7-9	TRBJ1-4	NA	NA	TGTGCCAGCAGCTTCGGCATTACAACTAATGAAAAACGGTTTTTT	CASSFGITTNEKRFF
TRBV11-3	TRBJ2-1	NA	TRBD1	TGTGCCAGCAGCGTACAGGGGTACAATGAGCAGTTCTTC	CASSVQGYNEQFF
TRBV7-9	TRBJ1-2	NA	NA	TGTGCCAGCACCACCGGGGCAGGAAACAACTATGGCTACACCTTC	CASTTGAGNNYGYTF
TRBV6-5	TRBJ2-7	NA	NA	TGTGCCAGCAGAACCGGACAGTCCAAGGGGCAGTACTTC	CASRTGQSKGQYF